This TCR beta chain was profiled in a study of identical twins. In its sample, this clonotype was seen many times. TCRdb re-called the 5' RACE reads with MiXCR, one entry per CDR3 protein. The sample lists 500,000 to 650,000 distinct CDR3 sequences, around 7.4% occurring once. V was shortened by 5 bases and J by 0 bases, with 19 bases between the two germline ends. The CDR3 runs 17 residues. These sequences were also reported in another study, on yellow fever vaccine responses in identical twins.

The receptor was derived from a woman in her late teens or twenties in good health. Sequencing was done on a sample of PBMCs. V usage is TRBV12-3 or TRBV12-4 and J usage is TRBJ1-1; the D is unclear. The CDR3 DNA reads as TGTGCCAGCAGTCACCAAGGGTTGGGTATAATGAACACTGAAGCTTTCTTT. It translates to CASSHQGLGIMNTEAFF.